Presented here are 17 T cell receptor beta chains from one specimen sequenced in a study of T-cell reconstitution after alpha-beta-depleted transplantation in children. The library targeted TCRbeta and was prepared with unique molecular identifiers. TCRdb re-called the PCR reads through MiXCR, storing one row per CDR3 protein. The table has roughly 500,000 distinct CDR3 sequences, around 13% seen once; the top ten hold around 6%. The sequencing here drew on PBMCs from the stem cell graft donor, taken from the stem cell graft. Receptors were obtained from a human donor who donated a stem cell graft to a child with combined immunodeficiency.

CDR3: CASSRAVVPGEQYF. The CDR3 DNA follows: TGTGCCAGCAGCCGGGCCGTCGTTCCCGGCGAGCAGTACTTC. The V call is TRBV12-3 or TRBV12-4, the J call TRBJ2-7; no clear D. Trimming cost V 6 bases and J 6 bases, with 18 bases left between them. The CDR3 is made up of 14 amino acids.

Comments on this clonotype: This may be a read error: a much more frequent sequence differs by one nucleotide. The gene calls are TRBV18 and TRBJ2-1, with a weak D call TRBD1 (6 bases). The CDR3 length is 15 residues. CDR1 is KGHSH and CDR2 is LQKENI in the germline V gene. The ends were cut back, 5 bases at V and 6 bases at J, with 17 bases in the middle. As DNA, the CDR3 is TGTGCCAGCTCATCACTGGGGGCAGCTCGCAATGAGCAGTTCTTC. It encodes CASSSLGAARNEQFF.

The table lists this clonotype with a few counts. The V call is TRBV7-3, the J call TRBJ2-2; the D is unclear. Trimming stripped 1 base from V and 0 bases from J, with 6 bases between. The CDR3 is made up of 15 amino acids. Germline V gives CDR1 SGHTA, CDR2 FQGTGA. For the CDR3, the DNA is TGTGCCAGCAGCTTAAGAGTTGCGAACACCGGGGAGCTGTTTTTT. Translating gives CASSLRVANTGELFF.

This clonotype was seen more than once but under ten times. The chain carries TRBV7-9 and TRBJ1-2; no firm D call. Trimming left V 5 bases short and J 7 bases short, with 14 bases between. CDR3 length: 13 amino acids. Germline assignment: CDR1 SEHNR and CDR2 FQNEAQ (reference sequence). CDR3 nucleotides: TGTGCCAGCAGCCCCGACACCCCGCGTGGCTACACCTTC. Encoded protein: CASSPDTPRGYTF.

A few counts support this clonotype. The chain is built from TRBV24-1 and TRBJ2-1; D gene uncertain. The V gene's germline CDR1 is KGHDR and CDR2 SFDVKD. The CDR3 spans 13 residues. V shed 2 bases and J shed 8 bases, with 9 bases lying between them. CDR3 coding DNA: TGTGCCACCAGTGATTATAGTCGCTATGAGCAGTTCTTC. Translating it yields CATSDYSRYEQFF.

This chain joins TRBV7-2 and TRBJ1-2; D remains ambiguous. The germline CDR1 and CDR2 sequences are SGHTA and FQGNSA. The germline V and J ends were trimmed by 5 bases and 2 bases, with 12 bases remaining between them. The length of the CDR3 is 14 residues. Here the CDR3 reads CASSLRRGNYGYTF. The CDR3 region has the DNA TGTGCCAGCAGCCTCCGACGAGGGAACTATGGCTACACCTTC. Full variable domain (rest looked up from reference TRBV7-2 and TRBJ1-2): GAGVSQSPSNKVTEKGKDVELRCDPISGHTALYWYRQSLGQGLEFLIYFQGNSAPDKSGLPSDRFSAERTGGSVSTLTIQRTQQEDSAVYLCASSLRRGNYGYTFGSGTRLTVV.

This clonotype was detected ten times or more. This rearrangement joins TRBV24-1 to TRBJ2-3; D ambiguous. In germline, CDR1 is KGHDR, CDR2 SFDVKD. Trimming pared 1 base from V and 6 bases from J, leaving 4 bases between. This CDR3 region has 12 residues. The CDR3 DNA reads TGTGCCACCAGTGATTTCAGGGATACGCAGTATTTT. This gives the protein CATSDFRDTQYF.

The rearrangement uses TRBV6-1 and TRBJ2-7; D is ambiguous. This CDR3 region has 15 residues. Germline assignment: CDR1 MNHNS and CDR2 SASEGT. Between the trimmed V and J ends, which lost 6 bases and 4 bases, there was a span of 19 bases. This CDR3 reads CASRPDTWMVYEQYF. CDR3 nucleotide sequence: TGTGCCAGCAGGCCCGACACCTGGATGGTGTACGAGCAGTACTTC.

The chain uses TRBV10-3 and TRBJ2-5, with D tentatively TRBD1 or TRBD2 (5 bases each). The CDR3 totals 17 residues. V dropped 3 bases and J dropped 7 bases, with 24 bases sitting between them. Germline V gene data show CDR1 as ENHRY and CDR2 as SYGVKD. CDR3 residues: CAISDPGKAQGDGTQYF. CDR3 nucleotide sequence: TGTGCCATCAGTGACCCCGGTAAAGCCCAGGGAGATGGGACCCAGTACTTC.

This clonotype was recorded many times. The chain links TRBV4-3 to TRBJ2-4; D possibly corresponds to TRBD2 (6 bases). The V and J ends lost 1 base and 4 bases respectively, with 17 bases between them. CDR3 size: 17 residues. Germline assignment: CDR1 LGHNA and CDR2 YSLEER. The DNA of the CDR3 is TGCGCCAGCAGCCAAGGCCTCGGATGGGGGACTAAAAACATTCAGTACTTC. This sequence encodes CASSQGLGWGTKNIQYF.

The chain combines TRBV10-3 with TRBJ2-5, with 8 bases matching TRBD2. V was clipped by 0 bases and J by 5 bases; unmatched bases: 8. CDR1 is ENHRY and CDR2 is SYGVKD in the germline V gene. This CDR3 region has 16 residues. The CDR3 coding sequence is TGTGCCATCAGTGAGTCAGCAGCGGGAGTTGGGGAGACCCAGTACTTC. It specifies CAISESAAGVGETQYF.

This clonotype was recorded many times. The rearrangement uses TRBV24-1 and TRBJ2-1, with 11 bases lining up with TRBD2. J gave up 7 bases and V 3 bases, and 7 bases lay outside the gene matches. CDR1 is KGHDR and CDR2 is SFDVKD in the germline V gene. This CDR3 has 16 residues. The CDR3 spells CATSDATSGVWNEQFF. The CDR3 bases are TGTGCCACCAGTGATGCGACTAGCGGGGTCTGGAATGAGCAGTTCTTC.

This clonotype was found many times. The chain recombines TRBV5-1 with TRBJ2-1, with D possibly TRBD1 on 5 matching bases. Trimming left V 5 bases short and J 1 base short, with 13 bases between. The CDR3 has 15 amino acids. Germline V gene sequence: CDR1 SGHRS, CDR2 YFSETQ. The CDR3 region has the DNA TGCGCCAGCAGATTTGACAGCTCGTCCTACAATGAGCAGTTCTTC. Its protein product is CASRFDSSSYNEQFF. Using reference TRBV5-1 and TRBJ2-1 for the parts outside the CDR3, the full variable domain is KAGVTQTPRYLIKTRGQQVTLSCSPISGHRSVSWYQQTPGQGLQFLFEYFSETQRNKGNFPGRFSGRQFSNSRSEMNVSTLELGDSALYLCASRFDSSSYNEQFFGPGTRLTVL.

J is TRBJ2-1 and V is TRBV9; D unclear. CDR3 size: 14 residues. Trimming pared 6 bases from V and 6 bases from J, leaving 16 bases between. The germline gives CDR1 SGDLS, CDR2 YYNGEE. CDR3: CASTDQLRTNEQFF. The CDR3 bases are TGTGCCAGCACCGACCAACTAAGAACCAATGAGCAGTTCTTC.

This clonotype was counted only a few times. V gene TRBV5-1 combines with J gene TRBJ2-6; D perhaps matches TRBD1 (6 bases). Between the trimmed V and J ends, which lost 3 bases and 2 bases, there was a span of 9 bases. CDR1 SGHRS and CDR2 YFSETQ come from the germline V gene. The CDR3 spans 15 residues. As DNA, the CDR3 is TGCGCCAGCAGCTACCGGACAGCTGGGGCCAACGTCCTGACTTTC. Translation: CASSYRTAGANVLTF.

This clonotype has only a few counts. The rearrangement uses TRBV12-3 or TRBV12-4 and TRBJ2-1; D may be TRBD1 (7 bases). V shed 5 bases and J shed 15 bases, with 17 bases lying between them. CDR3 length: 12 amino acids. CDR3 loop: CASSQGGVGRFF. The CDR3 DNA is TGTGCCAGCAGTCAGGGGGGAGTAGGAAGGTTCTTC.

There are a few counts of this clonotype. The chain joins TRBV7-9 to TRBJ1-2; perhaps TRBD1 as D (6 bases). Trimming shortened V by 1 base and J by 4 bases, and 13 bases separated the two germline ends. CDR1 SEHNR and CDR2 FQNEAQ come from the germline V gene (reference sequence). The CDR3 has 15 residues. Here the CDR3 reads CASSLGRGNLYGYTF. CDR3 DNA: TGTGCCAGCAGCTTAGGCAGGGGCAACCTCTATGGCTACACCTTC.